These 30 T cell receptor beta chains were sequenced from one sample in a study of monozygotic twins with inflammatory bowel disease. TCRdb re-called the 5' RACE reads and gives one entry per CDR3 protein, without DNA. The sample table includes fewer than 550,000 distinct CDR3 sequences. Specimen: blood. These receptors were obtained from a human donor with ulcerative colitis or Crohn's disease, or a healthy co-twin of an affected twin (not recorded which).

V is TRBV27 and J is TRBJ1-1; TCRdb calls TRBD1, which cannot be checked without DNA. Germline V lookup: CDR1 MNHEY, CDR2 SMNVEV (reference sequence). The CDR3 is made up of 13 amino acids. CDR3 amino acids: CASSPRTGGLAFF.

This chain joins TRBV12-3 or TRBV12-4 and TRBJ2-3. This CDR3 region has 11 residues. CDR3: CASSLINTQYF.

The chain recombines TRBV7-9 with TRBJ1-1; TCRdb outputs TRBD1, but without DNA this stays unchecked. Germline assignment: CDR1 SEHNR and CDR2 FQNEAQ (reference sequence). This CDR3 is built from 14 residues. CDR3 region: CASSFTGSRTEAFF.

The chain carries TRBV12-3 or TRBV12-4 and TRBJ1-4; TCRdb picks TRBD1, but there is no DNA to check that call. This CDR3 is 14 amino acids long. The CDR3 spells CASSQGHLNEKLFF.

The chain couples TRBV18 to TRBJ1-1. The germline CDR1 and CDR2 sequences are KGHSH and LQKENI. The CDR3 has 15 residues. The CDR3 here is CASSPPGLGYTEAFF.

This chain joins TRBV7-8 and TRBJ2-3. The CDR3 consists of 11 residues. CDR1 SGHVS and CDR2 FQNEAQ come from the germline V gene. The CDR3: CASSFGNTQYF.

The chain uses TRBV4-1 and TRBJ1-4; there is no DNA to check the TCRdb D call of TRBD1. Per the germline V gene, CDR1 is MGHRA and CDR2 is YSYEKL. This CDR3 spans 15 amino acids. This CDR3 is CATSTGEYSNEKLFF.

The chain has TRBV5-1 and TRBJ1-1; TCRdb selects TRBD1, and the lack of DNA leaves this call unchecked. The germline gives CDR1 SGHRS, CDR2 YFSETQ. The CDR3 loop spans 13 amino acids. This chain's CDR3 is CASSLTTATEAFF.

The V and J genes are TRBV5-1 and TRBJ2-2; checking the TCRdb D call of TRBD2 is not possible without DNA. CDR3 length: 16 residues. Per the germline V gene, CDR1 is SGHRS and CDR2 is YFSETQ. The CDR3 loop reads CASSVQAGAVAGELFF.

The V gene is TRBV20-1, the J gene TRBJ1-3; TCRdb lists TRBD1, though no DNA is available to test this call. Looked up from germline, CDR1 is DFQATT and CDR2 is SNEGSKA (reference sequence). This CDR3 spans 16 amino acids. Here the CDR3 reads CSVIPLTGRSGNTIYF.

The rearrangement links TRBV2 to TRBJ2-7; without DNA, the TCRdb call of TRBD1 cannot be checked. The length of the CDR3 is 15 residues. Germline V lookup: CDR1 SNHLY, CDR2 FYNNEI. CDR3 loop: CASSLDSLLYGEQYF.

This chain connects TRBV25-1 to TRBJ1-6. CDR1 and CDR2 from the germline V gene are MGHDK and SYGVNS. This CDR3 contains 14 residues. The CDR3 spells CASSAPSSVSPLHF.

The chain is built from TRBV12-3 or TRBV12-4 and TRBJ2-3; TCRdb lists TRBD1, though no DNA is available to test this call. CDR3 length equals 15 residues. CDR3 loop: CASSLAGADTDTQYF.

V usage is TRBV30 and J usage is TRBJ1-1; the TCRdb D gene call, TRBD1, has no DNA to confirm it. CDR3 length: 14 residues. Germline V gene sequence: CDR1 GTSNPN, CDR2 SVGIG (reference sequence). The chain's CDR3 is CAWSLGQGNTEAFF.

The chain couples TRBV11-2 to TRBJ2-5; TCRdb reports TRBD2, a call that lacks DNA to check it against. This CDR3 comprises 18 residues. CDR1 is SGHAT, CDR2 FQNNGV, per germline. The chain's CDR3 is CASSTRLAGGQSVKTQYF.

The chain uses TRBV18 and TRBJ2-1; TCRdb picks TRBD2, but there is no DNA to check that call. The V gene's germline CDR1 is KGHSH and CDR2 LQKENI. The CDR3 loop spans 14 amino acids. The chain's CDR3 is CASSPGASPPEQFF.

V usage is TRBV29-1 and J usage is TRBJ2-7; the D call of TRBD1 rests on TCRdb alone, since no DNA is present to check it. The germline gives CDR1 SQVTM, CDR2 ANQGSEA. CDR3 size: 15 residues. The CDR3 protein is CSAGSGVGSSYEQYF.

This rearrangement joins TRBV6-5 to TRBJ1-1; lacking DNA, the TRBD1 call made by TCRdb goes unchecked. Germline CDR1 is MNHEY and CDR2 is SVGAGI. This CDR3 region has 17 residues. CDR3: CASSYSPDRNMNTEAFF.

The V gene is TRBV6-2 or TRBV6-3, the J gene TRBJ2-4; TCRdb lists TRBD2, though no DNA is available to test this call. The germline V gene encodes CDR1 MNHEY and CDR2 SVGEGT. The CDR3 extends over 14 amino acids. CDR3 amino acids: CASSGASGGNIQYF.

The chain is built from TRBV19 and TRBJ1-2; TCRdb calls TRBD1, which cannot be checked without DNA. CDR3 length: 13 residues. Germline CDR1 reads LNHDA; CDR2 reads SQIVND (reference sequence). The CDR3 spells CASSETGDYGYTF.

This chain joins TRBV6-5 and TRBJ2-5. The germline V gene encodes CDR1 MNHEY and CDR2 SVGAGI. This CDR3 contains 18 residues. The CDR3: CASSYGASLGRGLETQYF.

V usage is TRBV19 and J usage is TRBJ2-3; without DNA, the TCRdb call of TRBD2 cannot be checked. This CDR3 comprises 19 residues. Germline V gives CDR1 LNHDA, CDR2 SQIVND (reference sequence). CDR3 in amino acids: CASSIRTSGSLSWTDTQYF.

The gene calls are TRBV28 and TRBJ1-2. Per germline, CDR1 MDHEN and CDR2 SYDVKM. There are 13 residues in the CDR3. CDR3 in amino acids: CATLVGWNYGYTF.

This CDR3 is CASATGATGELFF. The rearrangement uses TRBV12-3 or TRBV12-4 and TRBJ2-2; TCRdb reports TRBD1, a call that lacks DNA to check it against. There are 13 residues in the CDR3.

CDR3 sequence: CATSDSRLLYGYTF. The chain uses TRBV24-1 and TRBJ1-2. The CDR3 runs to 14 residues. CDR1 is KGHDR and CDR2 is SFDVKD in the germline V gene.

V and J are TRBV7-2 and TRBJ1-3. Germline CDR1 and CDR2: SGHTA and FQGNSA. The CDR3 runs to 15 residues. The CDR3 is CASSHGSGSGNTIYF.

The chain uses TRBV7-9 and TRBJ1-2. This CDR3 region has 14 residues. Germline CDR1 SEHNR, CDR2 FQNEAQ (reference sequence). CDR3 loop: CASSEMGPNYGYTF.

The chain employs TRBV18 and TRBJ2-3; TCRdb names TRBD2, which stays unverified in the absence of DNA. This CDR3 has 15 amino acids. CDR1 and CDR2 from the germline V gene are KGHSH and LQKENI. The CDR3 protein is CASSVAGGPTDTQYF.

The chain combines TRBV18 with TRBJ2-5. The germline gives CDR1 KGHSH, CDR2 LQKENI. This CDR3 contains 12 residues. CDR3 region: CASSPSYETQYF.

This sequence joins TRBV5-4 and TRBJ2-6. The CDR3 runs 16 residues. Germline assignment: CDR1 SGHNT and CDR2 YYREEE (reference sequence). The CDR3 spells CASSLGGSLGANVLTF.